These 8 T cell receptor beta chains were all obtained from the same sample, sequenced in a study of T cell changes during pregnancy in multiple sclerosis. Method: immunoSEQ multiplex PCR; TCRdb's copy keeps in-frame clones and lacks some. This table holds about 40,000 clones, around 89% found once. This material consisted of CD4+ T cells from peripheral blood mononuclear cells, taken in the first trimester of pregnancy. These receptors all stem from a female donor with multiple sclerosis, enrolled in a pregnancy study.

In DNA, the CDR3 is TGTGCCAGCAGTGCACAGCTCATCGATGAAAAACTGTTTTTT. Amino acids: CASSAQLIDEKLFF. The V gene is TRBV6-1, the J gene TRBJ1-4; D ambiguous. Per germline, CDR1 MNHNS and CDR2 SASEGT. The CDR3 loop spans 14 amino acids. Trimming removed 4 bases from V and 6 bases from J, with 12 bases in between.

This sequence joins TRBV7-9 and TRBJ2-7, with 10 bases fitting TRBD2. J lost 0 bases, V lost 2 bases, and 4 bases had no gene match. CDR3 size: 16 residues. Germline-derived CDR1 and CDR2 are SEHNR and FQNEAQ (reference sequence). Here the CDR3 DNA reads TGTGCCAGCAGCTTACGACTAGCGGGCAGCTCCTACGAGCAGTACTTC. Protein sequence: CASSLRLAGSSYEQYF.

The chain couples TRBV7-7 to TRBJ2-7, with 11 bases identical to TRBD2. Germline V gene data show CDR1 as SSHAT and CDR2 as FNYEAQ (reference sequence). This CDR3 has 15 amino acids. The V and J ends lost 4 bases and 5 bases, in that order; junction bases with no gene match: 7. CDR3 sequence (DNA): TGTGCCAGCAGCTCCGGGACTAGCGGTCTTGACGAGCAGTACTTC. Residues: CASSSGTSGLDEQYF.

CDR3 sequence: CASSLRGIGELFF. In DNA form, the CDR3 reads TGTGCCAGCAGCTTAAGAGGAATCGGGGAGCTGTTTTTT. The chain carries TRBV7-3 and TRBJ2-2; D is undetermined. Germline CDR1 is SGHTA and CDR2 is FQGTGA. V gave up 1 base and J gave up 7 bases, with 7 bases separating them. The CDR3 extends over 13 amino acids. Full variable domain (outside the CDR3, taken from reference TRBV7-3 and TRBJ2-2): GAGVSQTPSNKVTEKGKYVELRCDPISGHTALYWYRQSLGQGPEFLIYFQGTGAADDSGLPNDRFFAVRPEGSVSTLKIQRTERGDSAVYLCASSLRGIGELFFGEGSRLTVL.

The chain uses TRBV18 and TRBJ1-1; D is ambiguous. Germline CDR1 and CDR2: KGHSH and LQKENI. This CDR3 contains 12 residues. V shed 2 bases and J shed 4 bases, with 5 bases lying between them. CDR3 coding DNA: TGTGCCAGCTCACCAGCGGGCACTGAAGCTTTCTTT. Protein: CASSPAGTEAFF. The whole variable domain, filled in from reference TRBV18 and TRBJ1-1, reads NAGVMQNPRHLVRRRGQEARLRCSPMKGHSHVYWYRQLPEEGLKFMVYLQKENIIDESGMPKERFSAEFPKEGPSILRIQQVVRGDSAAYFCASSPAGTEAFFGQGTRLTVV.

The chain carries TRBV18 and TRBJ2-4; no firm D call. The germline V gene encodes CDR1 KGHSH and CDR2 LQKENI. V gave up 0 bases and J gave up 0 bases, with 12 bases separating them. The CDR3 spans 17 residues. CDR3: CASSPPSRDVAKNIQYF. DNA for the CDR3: TGTGCCAGCTCACCACCCTCCCGAGATGTAGCCAAAAACATTCAGTACTTC.

V usage is TRBV5-6 and J usage is TRBJ2-7; D is uncertain. With 0 bases removed from V and 2 bases from J, the gap between germline ends came to 6 bases. There are 13 residues in the CDR3. From germline, CDR1 is SGHDT and CDR2 YYEEEE. DNA for the CDR3: TGTGCCAGCAGCTTGGGTAGAGCCTACGAGCAGTACTTC. Translation: CASSLGRAYEQYF.

This chain uses TRBV19 with TRBJ1-3; no firm D call. Per germline, CDR1 LNHDA and CDR2 SQIVND (reference sequence). This CDR3 has 15 amino acids. Trimming left V 5 bases short and J 4 bases short, with 15 bases between. The CDR3 DNA reads as TGTGCCAGTAGTCCGGACGAGGGCTCCGGAAACACCATATATTTT. Amino acid sequence: CASSPDEGSGNTIYF.